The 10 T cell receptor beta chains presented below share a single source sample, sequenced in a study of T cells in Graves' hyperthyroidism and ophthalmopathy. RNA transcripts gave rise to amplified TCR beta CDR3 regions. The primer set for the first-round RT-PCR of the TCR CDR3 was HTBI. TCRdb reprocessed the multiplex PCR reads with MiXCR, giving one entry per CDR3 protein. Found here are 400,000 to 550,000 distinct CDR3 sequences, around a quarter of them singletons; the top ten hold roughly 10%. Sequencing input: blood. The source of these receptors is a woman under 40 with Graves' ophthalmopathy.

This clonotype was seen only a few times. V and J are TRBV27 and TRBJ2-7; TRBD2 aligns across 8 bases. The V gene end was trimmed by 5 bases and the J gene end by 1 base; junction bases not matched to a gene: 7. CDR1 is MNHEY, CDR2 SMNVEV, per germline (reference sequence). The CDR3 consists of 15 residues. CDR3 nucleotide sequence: TGTGCCAGCAGTCCGCCGGCGGGAGGATCCTACGAGCAGTACTTC. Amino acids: CASSPPAGGSYEQYF.

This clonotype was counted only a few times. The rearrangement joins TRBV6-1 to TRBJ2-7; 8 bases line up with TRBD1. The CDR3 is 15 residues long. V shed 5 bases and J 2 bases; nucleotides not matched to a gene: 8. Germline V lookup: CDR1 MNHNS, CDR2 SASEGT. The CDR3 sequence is CASSPTGVDPYEQYF. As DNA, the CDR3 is TGTGCCAGCAGTCCGACAGGGGTCGATCCCTACGAGCAGTACTTC.

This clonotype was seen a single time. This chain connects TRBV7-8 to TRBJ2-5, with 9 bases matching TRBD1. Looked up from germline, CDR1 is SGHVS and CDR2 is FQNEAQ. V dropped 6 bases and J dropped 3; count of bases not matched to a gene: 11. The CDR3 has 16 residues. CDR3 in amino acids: CASSTQDRGGKETQYF. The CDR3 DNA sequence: TGTGCCAGCAGTACCCAAGACAGGGGGGGAAAAGAGACCCAGTACTTC. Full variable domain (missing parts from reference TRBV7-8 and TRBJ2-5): GAGVSQSPRYKVAKRGQDVALRCDPISGHVSLFWYQQALGQGPEFLTYFQNEAQLDKSGLPSDRFFAERPEGSVSTLKIQRTQQEDSAVYLCASSTQDRGGKETQYFGPGTRLLVL.

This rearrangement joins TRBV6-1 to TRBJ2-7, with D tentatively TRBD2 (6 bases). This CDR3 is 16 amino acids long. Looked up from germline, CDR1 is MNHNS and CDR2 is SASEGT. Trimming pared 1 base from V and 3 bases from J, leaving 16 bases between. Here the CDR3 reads CASSEGLRGSRYEQYF. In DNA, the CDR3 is TGTGCCAGCAGTGAAGGGCTTCGGGGGTCTCGCTACGAGCAGTACTTC.

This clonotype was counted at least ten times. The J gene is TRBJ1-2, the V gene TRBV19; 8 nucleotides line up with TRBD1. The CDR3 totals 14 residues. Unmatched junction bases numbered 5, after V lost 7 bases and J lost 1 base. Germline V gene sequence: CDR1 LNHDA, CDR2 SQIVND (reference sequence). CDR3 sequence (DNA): TGTGCCAGTACCGAGACAGGGGATAACTATGGCTACACCTTC. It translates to CASTETGDNYGYTF.

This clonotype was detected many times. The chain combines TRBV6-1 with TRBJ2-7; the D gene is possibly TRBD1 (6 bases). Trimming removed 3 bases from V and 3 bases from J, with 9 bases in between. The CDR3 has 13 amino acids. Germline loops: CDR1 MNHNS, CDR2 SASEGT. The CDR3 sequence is CASSDRGIYEQYF. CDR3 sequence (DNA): TGTGCCAGCAGTGACAGGGGAATCTACGAGCAGTACTTC.

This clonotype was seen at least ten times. In DNA form, the CDR3 reads TGTGCCAGCAGTTTTAAGTTCGGCAGTTACGAGCAGTACTTC. Protein product: CASSFKFGSYEQYF. The V and J genes are TRBV12-3 or TRBV12-4 and TRBJ2-7; no firm D call. V dropped 3 bases and J dropped 4 bases, with 13 bases sitting between them. The CDR3 is 14 residues long.

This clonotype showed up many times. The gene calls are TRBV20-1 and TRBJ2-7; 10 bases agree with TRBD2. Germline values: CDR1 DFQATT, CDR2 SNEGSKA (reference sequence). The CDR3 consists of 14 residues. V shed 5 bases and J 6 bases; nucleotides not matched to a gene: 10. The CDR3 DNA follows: TGCAGTGCTTACCCTAGCGGGAGCCCGCGCGAGCAGTACTTC. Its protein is CSAYPSGSPREQYF.

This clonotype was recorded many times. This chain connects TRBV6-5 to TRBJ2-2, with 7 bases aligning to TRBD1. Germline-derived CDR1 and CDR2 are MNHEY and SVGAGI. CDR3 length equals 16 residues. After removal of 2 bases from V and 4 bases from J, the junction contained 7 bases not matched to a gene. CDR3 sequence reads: CASSYKGQPVTGELFF. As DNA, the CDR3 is TGTGCCAGCAGTTACAAGGGACAGCCGGTCACCGGGGAGCTGTTTTTT.

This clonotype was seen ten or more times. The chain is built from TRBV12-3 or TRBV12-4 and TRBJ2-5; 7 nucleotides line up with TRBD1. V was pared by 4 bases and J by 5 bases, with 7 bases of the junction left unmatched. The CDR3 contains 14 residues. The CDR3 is CASSSRDSWETQYF. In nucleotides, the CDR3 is TGTGCCAGCAGTTCAAGGGACAGCTGGGAGACCCAGTACTTC.